This TCR beta chain appears in the sequencing data of a study of cytomegalovirus exposure and HLA in healthy donors. CDR1 SGHRS and CDR2 YFSETQ come from the germline V gene. CDR3 length equals 15 residues. Between the trimmed V and J ends, which lost 4 bases and 0 bases, there was a span of 13 bases. This PCR relied on a set of 60 Vbeta primers and 13 Jbeta primers. Produced via immunoSEQ multiplex PCR; TCRdb's table is partial and in-frame only. The top ten hold around 15% of the sample, which has 75,000 to 95,000 clones, approximately 80% seen once. The origin of this receptor is a human donor in good health. The chain couples TRBV5-1 to TRBJ2-5, with a weak D call TRBD2 (6 bases). The sequenced material came from PBMCs. The DNA for the CDR3 is TGCGCCAGCAGCAGCCTAGGGACTGACCAAGAGACCCAGTACTTC. Its protein product is CASSSLGTDQETQYF.